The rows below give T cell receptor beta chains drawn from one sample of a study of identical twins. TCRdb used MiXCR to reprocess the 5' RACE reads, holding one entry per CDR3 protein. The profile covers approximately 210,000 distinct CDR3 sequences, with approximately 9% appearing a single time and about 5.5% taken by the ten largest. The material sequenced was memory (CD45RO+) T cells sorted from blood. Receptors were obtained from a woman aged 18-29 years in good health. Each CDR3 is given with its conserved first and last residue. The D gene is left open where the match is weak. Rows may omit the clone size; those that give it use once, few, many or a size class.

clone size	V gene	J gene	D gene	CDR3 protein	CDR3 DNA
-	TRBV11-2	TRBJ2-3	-	CASSLTADTQYF	TGTGCCAGCAGCTTAACAGCAGATACGCAGTATTTT
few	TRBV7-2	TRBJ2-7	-	CASAGRGGYEQYF	TGTGCCAGCGCAGGCCGAGGGGGGTACGAGCAGTACTTC
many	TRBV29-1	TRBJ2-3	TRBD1	CSVGDRGTDTQYF	TGCAGCGTGGGGGACAGGGGCACAGATACGCAGTATTTT
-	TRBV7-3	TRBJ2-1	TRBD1	CASSLTFTGQGFNEQFF	TGTGCCAGCAGCTTAACGTTTACGGGACAGGGATTCAATGAGCAGTTCTTC
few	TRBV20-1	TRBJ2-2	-	CSSRGSSGELFF	TGCTCCTCTCGTGGGAGTAGCGGGGAGCTGTTTTTT
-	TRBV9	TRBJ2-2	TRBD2	CASSVNRLAGRAGELFF	TGTGCCAGCAGCGTAAATCGACTAGCGGGACGGGCCGGGGAGCTGTTTTTT
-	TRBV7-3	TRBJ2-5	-	CASSLTGRGDAQETQYF	TGTGCCAGCAGCTTAACAGGTCGCGGGGACGCTCAAGAGACCCAGTACTTC
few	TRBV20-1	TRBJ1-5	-	CSASSGQLNQPQHF	TGCAGTGCTTCTTCCGGGCAGCTCAATCAGCCCCAGCATTTT
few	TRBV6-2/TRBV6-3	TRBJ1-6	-	CASSYSENSPLHF	TGTGCCAGCAGTTACTCGGAGAATTCACCCCTCCACTTT
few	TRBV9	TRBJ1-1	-	CASSVGGTDEAFF	TGTGCCAGCAGCGTAGGAGGGACGGATGAAGCTTTCTTT
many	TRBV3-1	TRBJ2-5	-	CASSLPRRASRQETQYF	TGTGCCAGCAGCCTTCCCCGAAGGGCGTCAAGACAAGAGACCCAGTACTTC
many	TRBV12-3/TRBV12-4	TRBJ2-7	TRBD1	CASSSGQGVYEQYF	TGTGCCAGCAGTTCGGGACAGGGAGTCTACGAGCAGTACTTC
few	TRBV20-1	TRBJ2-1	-	CSARGQVLEQFF	TGCAGTGCGCGGGGGCAGGTTCTTGAGCAGTTCTTC
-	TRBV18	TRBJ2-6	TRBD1	CASSPPGQGIANVLTF	TGTGCCAGCTCACCGCCGGGACAGGGAATTGCCAACGTCCTGACTTTC
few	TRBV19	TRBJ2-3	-	CASSLGRGSTDTQYF	TGTGCCAGTAGTTTGGGCAGGGGCAGCACAGATACGCAGTATTTT
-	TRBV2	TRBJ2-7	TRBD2	CASRPGTTRGGEQYF	TGTGCCAGCAGACCCGGGACTACCCGGGGGGGCGAGCAGTACTTC
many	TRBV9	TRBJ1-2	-	CASSSTLKDYGYTF	TGTGCCAGCAGCTCAACCCTGAAGGACTATGGCTACACCTTC
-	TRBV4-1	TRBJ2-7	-	CASSQVVAGNYEQYF	TGCGCCAGCAGCCAAGTAGTGGCAGGGAATTACGAGCAGTACTTC
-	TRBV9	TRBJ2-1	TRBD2	CASSVLLASNEQFF	TGTGCCAGCAGCGTATTACTAGCGAGCAATGAGCAGTTCTTC
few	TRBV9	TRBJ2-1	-	CASSLRVNEQFF	TGTGCCAGCAGCTTGAGGGTGAATGAGCAGTTCTTC
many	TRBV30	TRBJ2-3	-	CAWSPLGGLYTQYF	TGTGCCTGGAGTCCCCTGGGGGGCCTGTATACGCAGTATTTT
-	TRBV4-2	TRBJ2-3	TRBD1	CASSLQWDRGGTDTQYF	TGTGCCAGCAGCCTTCAATGGGACAGGGGAGGGACAGATACGCAGTATTTT
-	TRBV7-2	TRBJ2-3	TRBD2	CASSTTSGGYTQYF	TGTGCCAGCAGCACGACTAGCGGGGGGTATACGCAGTATTTT
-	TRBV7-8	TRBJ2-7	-	CASSVGQPIRSYEQYF	TGTGCCAGCAGCGTTGGACAGCCAATTCGCTCCTACGAGCAGTACTTC
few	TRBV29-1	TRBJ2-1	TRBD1	CSVAWGDRNEQFF	TGCAGCGTTGCTTGGGGGGACAGGAATGAGCAGTTCTTC
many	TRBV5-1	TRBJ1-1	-	CASSLGLGSRSEAFF	TGCGCCAGCAGCTTGGGGCTCGGCTCGCGGAGTGAAGCTTTCTTT
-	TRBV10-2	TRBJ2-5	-	CASSESGGRGETQYF	TGCGCCAGCAGTGAGTCGGGGGGGCGGGGTGAGACCCAGTACTTC
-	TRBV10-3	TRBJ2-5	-	CAIRDSQTQYF	TGTGCCATCAGAGACAGTCAGACCCAGTACTTC
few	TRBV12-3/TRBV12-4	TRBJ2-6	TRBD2	CASRTFGRGGSGANVLTF	TGTGCCAGCAGAACCTTCGGGAGGGGTGGCTCTGGGGCCAACGTCCTGACTTTC
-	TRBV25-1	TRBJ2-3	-	CASSALTDYTQYF	TGTGCCAGCAGTGCCCTTACAGATTATACGCAGTATTTT
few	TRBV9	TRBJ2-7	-	CASSVGEGSEQYF	TGTGCCAGCAGCGTAGGAGAGGGTTCCGAGCAGTACTTC
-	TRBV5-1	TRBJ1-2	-	CASSSQAGYTF	TGCGCCAGCAGCTCGCAGGCCGGCTACACCTTC
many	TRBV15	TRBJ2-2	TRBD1	CATSGDREAGELFF	TGTGCCACCAGCGGGGACAGGGAAGCCGGGGAGCTGTTTTTT